These 8 T cell receptor beta chains came from one sample sequenced in a study of cytomegalovirus exposure and HLA in healthy donors (dated by TCRdb to about 2017). Receptors were amplified or captured by the immunoSEQ multiplex PCR assay. TCRdb stores this immuneACCESS table with in-frame sequences only. Part of the clones is absent; in the studies checked, under half of the shortfall reflects unresolved V genes, and no reason is known for the rest. This sample lists about 110,000 clones; approximately 95% were detected once. In total, the top ten clones hold around 0.65% of the sample. Sequenced sample: PBMCs. Receptors originate from a woman aged 18 to 35 in good health and CMV-seronegative.

This chain connects TRBV5-6 to TRBJ2-2, with 7 bases that match TRBD1. This CDR3 comprises 15 residues. The trim removed 3 bases at V and 6 bases at J, leaving 8 bases unmatched. Germline V CDR1 and CDR2: SGHDT, YYEEEE. The CDR3 sequence: CASSSLLDRAGELFF. The CDR3 DNA reads as TGTGCCAGCAGCTCCCTCCTCGACAGGGCCGGGGAGCTGTTTTTT.

This chain uses TRBV4-2 with TRBJ2-5, with TRBD2 matching over 12 bases. The CDR3 is made up of 17 amino acids. With V trimmed by 4 bases and J by 7 bases, 13 bases remained unmatched. Germline CDR1 reads LGHNA; CDR2 reads YNFKEQ. The CDR3, as DNA: TGTGCCAGCAGCCCAACGACTAGCGGGGGTGTAGGTGGGACCCAGTACTTC. Translating it yields CASSPTTSGGVGGTQYF.

This clone is a singleton in its sample. At one end, the junction sequence differs from germline, possibly due to a read error. V is TRBV2 and J is TRBJ2-1, with TRBD1 identical over 9 bases. CDR3 length: 16 residues. Germline V gene data show CDR1 as SNHLY and CDR2 as FYNNEI. The CDR3: CASREGDRAIYNEQFF. The CDR3 DNA sequence: TGTGCCAGCAGAGAAGGGGACAGGGCGATCTACAATGAGCAGTTCTTC.

The V gene is TRBV5-8, the J gene TRBJ2-4; 11 bases are shared with TRBD1. With 1 base clipped from V and 3 bases from J, the junction kept 15 bases outside the gene matches. This CDR3 region has 20 residues. Germline values: CDR1 SGHTS, CDR2 YDEGEE. The CDR3 loop is CASSLRGQGAIGNNKNIQYF. CDR3 nucleotides: TGTGCCAGCAGCTTGCGAGGACAGGGGGCAATTGGGAACAACAAAAACATTCAGTACTTC.

This clone was seen only once. The chain carries TRBV23-1 and TRBJ1-2; TRBD1 might be the D (5 bases). Being an ORF, TRBV23-1 has a function that is uncertain. V lost 0 bases, J lost 1 base, and 18 bases lay in between. This CDR3 comprises 18 residues. The CDR3 protein is CASSQSSITGGDNYGYTF. CDR3 nucleotides: TGCGCCAGCAGTCAATCGAGTATCACCGGAGGGGATAACTATGGCTACACCTTC.

CDR3 sequence reads: CASSETSDSTDTQYF. Written as DNA, the CDR3 is TGTGCCAGCAGCGAAACAAGCGATAGCACAGATACGCAGTATTTT. This sequence joins TRBV7-3 and TRBJ2-3, with no clear D. Germline loops: CDR1 SGHTA, CDR2 FQGTGA. CDR3 length equals 15 residues. Trimming pared 5 bases from V and 0 bases from J, leaving 12 bases between.

This chain links TRBV4-3 with TRBJ1-1; D remains ambiguous. Germline V gene sequence: CDR1 LGHNA, CDR2 YSLEER. The CDR3 is made up of 17 amino acids. The V end was cut by 0 bases, the J end by 5 bases, with 19 bases between. The CDR3 loop reads CASSQDSGSLGQTEAFF. The CDR3 DNA follows: TGCGCCAGCAGCCAAGATAGCGGCAGCCTTGGTCAGACTGAAGCTTTCTTT.

In nucleotides, the CDR3 is TGTGCCAGCGGACAGAGCTCCTACAATGAGCAGTTCTTC. It is translated as CASGQSSYNEQFF. The V and J genes are TRBV28 and TRBJ2-1; the D gene is possibly TRBD1 (6 bases). Trimming took 8 bases from V and 0 from J, leaving 8 bases between them. Germline-derived CDR1 and CDR2 are MDHEN and SYDVKM. CDR3 length: 13 residues.